These 19 T cell receptor beta chains were all obtained from the same sample, sequenced in a study of blood T cell repertoires in COVID-19. Profiled with immunoSEQ multiplex PCR; TCRdb holds only in-frame clones, not every one. The sample has roughly 200,000 clones; roughly 84% are singletons. Sequenced material: PBMCs or T cells enriched from blood (not recorded which). These receptors were taken from a man aged 25-45 years in a cohort exposed to, infected with or recovered from COVID-19 (not recorded which).

In this sample, this clone turned up once. The chain couples TRBV27 to TRBJ2-5; D may be TRBD1 (5 bases). The V gene's germline CDR1 is MNHEY and CDR2 SMNVEV (reference sequence). V lost 3 bases and J lost 4, with 6 bases in between. CDR3 length: 12 amino acids. In DNA, the CDR3 is TGTGCCAGCAGTTTGCAGGGAGAGACCCAGTACTTC. It translates to CASSLQGETQYF.

The chain has TRBV3-1 (or the pseudogene TRBV3-2) and TRBJ2-1; TRBD2 matches at 11 bases. Losses at the gene ends were 0 bases for V and 6 bases for J; bases not matched to a gene: 4. The germline CDR1 and CDR2 sequences are LGHDT and YNNKEL (reference sequence). The CDR3 has 16 amino acids. The DNA for the CDR3 is TGTGCCAGCAGCCAAGACAGCGGACTAGCGGGCAATGAGCAGTTCTTC. Translated: CASSQDSGLAGNEQFF.

This clone was seen only once. This chain uses TRBV7-2 with TRBJ1-2; 8 nucleotides line up with TRBD1. The J segment lost 6 bases and the V segment lost 4 bases, leaving 7 bases of the junction unmatched. The germline V gene has CDR1 SGHTA and CDR2 FQGNSA. CDR3 size: 14 residues. The CDR3 reads CASSWKQGGHGYTF. The CDR3 DNA is TGTGCCAGCAGCTGGAAACAGGGGGGGCATGGCTACACCTTC. The full variable domain, in which reference TRBV7-2 and TRBJ1-2 provide the parts outside the CDR3, is GAGVSQSPSNKVTEKGKDVELRCDPISGHTALYWYRQSLGQGLEFLIYFQGNSAPDKSGLPSDRFSAERTGGSVSTLTIQRTQQEDSAVYLCASSWKQGGHGYTFGSGTRLTVV.

The chain recombines TRBV24-1 with TRBJ2-1; the match to TRBD1 covers 9 bases. Germline V CDR1 and CDR2: KGHDR, SFDVKD. The V segment lost 7 bases and the J segment 5 bases; nucleotides outside the gene matches: 11. The CDR3 has 16 amino acids. The CDR3 bases are TGTGCCACCAGCGCCACCAACCGGGACAGGGACAATGAGCAGTTCTTC. This translates into CATSATNRDRDNEQFF.

The rearrangement links TRBV2 to TRBJ1-2; D is unclear. From germline, CDR1 is SNHLY and CDR2 FYNNEI. The CDR3 runs 13 residues. V was cut by 2 bases and J by 3 bases, with 7 bases left in between. In DNA, the CDR3 is TGTGCCAGCAGTGAATACATTGACTATGGCTACACCTTC. Translating gives CASSEYIDYGYTF.

CDR3 amino acids: CASSQPGLAGRYEQYF. The CDR3 DNA reads TGTGCCAGCAGTCAACCCGGACTAGCGGGCCGCTACGAGCAGTACTTC. This chain links TRBV6-2 or TRBV6-3 with TRBJ2-7; 11 positions match TRBD2. In germline, CDR1 is MNHEY, CDR2 SVGEGT. The V gene end was trimmed by 5 bases and the J gene end by 3 bases; junction bases not matched to a gene: 9. This CDR3 is built from 16 residues.

V gene TRBV27 combines with J gene TRBJ2-3; weak D call: TRBD2 (5 bases). The CDR3 runs 15 residues. V lost 4 bases and J 1 base, leaving 12 bases between the germline ends. Per the germline V gene, CDR1 is MNHEY and CDR2 is SMNVEV (reference sequence). The CDR3 nucleotides read TGTGCCAGCAGTTCCGAGCCCGGGGGCACAGATACGCAGTATTTT. Translation: CASSSEPGGTDTQYF.

The rearrangement joins TRBV18 to TRBJ2-3, with D maybe TRBD1 (6 bases). The CDR3 is 17 residues long. Germline V gene data show CDR1 as KGHSH and CDR2 as LQKENI. The germline V and J ends were trimmed by 3 bases and 7 bases, with 23 bases remaining between them. The CDR3 nucleotides are TGTGCCAGCTCACCGGCCGGGCGAAGGGGGAAAAAAAATACGCAGTATTTT. Its protein is CASSPAGRRGKKNTQYF.

The J gene is TRBJ2-7, the V gene TRBV6-2 or TRBV6-3; 7 nucleotides match TRBD2. The CDR3 runs 14 residues. Germline CDR1 and CDR2: MNHEY and SVGEGT. V was clipped by 4 bases and J by 2 bases; unmatched bases: 5. The CDR3 coding sequence is TGTGCCAGCAGTTCACTAGCGCATGCCTACGAGCAGTACTTC. Translation gives CASSSLAHAYEQYF.

This chain uses TRBV27 with TRBJ1-1; D is possibly TRBD1 (6 bases). The CDR3 length is 15 residues. V lost 6 bases to trimming and J lost 1 base, with 15 bases between them. Per germline, CDR1 MNHEY and CDR2 SMNVEV (reference sequence). CDR3 loop: CASRHQGPGNTEAFF. DNA for the CDR3: TGTGCCAGCAGACATCAGGGGCCCGGGAACACTGAAGCTTTCTTT.

The genes are TRBV7-3 and TRBJ1-4; tentatively, D is TRBD1 (6 bases). CDR1 and CDR2 (germline): SGHTA, FQGTGA. The CDR3 has 18 amino acids. V lost 5 bases, J lost 0 bases, and 19 bases lay in between. The CDR3 spells CASSPDPGTFSTNEKLFF. Here the CDR3 DNA reads TGTGCCAGCAGCCCAGACCCCGGGACATTCTCAACTAATGAAAAACTGTTTTTT.

V usage is TRBV2 and J usage is TRBJ2-2; 8 bases agree with TRBD1. The CDR3 spans 15 residues. V was clipped by 7 bases and J by 5 bases; unmatched bases: 9. The V gene's germline CDR1 is SNHLY and CDR2 FYNNEI. The CDR3 DNA sequence: TGTGCCAGCAAATACCAGGGGGCGCGAACCGGGGAGCTGTTTTTT. Translating it yields CASKYQGARTGELFF.

V gene TRBV6-5 combines with J gene TRBJ1-2, with 7 bases aligning to TRBD1. The CDR3 length is 14 residues. With V trimmed by 3 bases and J by 4 bases, 5 bases remained unmatched. Germline loops: CDR1 MNHEY, CDR2 SVGAGI. This chain's CDR3 is CASSYGTASYGYTF. As DNA, the CDR3 is TGTGCCAGCAGTTATGGGACAGCGAGCTATGGCTACACCTTC.

This rearrangement joins TRBV28 to TRBJ2-7, with a tentative D call TRBD1 (7 bases). There are 14 residues in the CDR3. Germline loops: CDR1 MDHEN, CDR2 SYDVKM. The V gene lost 10 bases and the J gene lost 2 bases, with 18 bases spanning the gap. The CDR3 sequence: CATIGGTAPYEQYF. CDR3 DNA: TGTGCCACTATAGGGGGGACAGCCCCCTACGAGCAGTACTTC.

V gene TRBV7-8 combines with J gene TRBJ2-7, with TRBD1 identical over 7 bases. In germline, CDR1 is SGHVS, CDR2 FQNEAQ. V lost 2 bases, J lost 3 bases, and 1 base stayed unmatched. The CDR3 contains 13 residues. The CDR3 DNA reads as TGTGCCAGCAGCTTACCAGGGGGCTACGAGCAGTACTTC. Encoded protein: CASSLPGGYEQYF.

The rearrangement uses TRBV18 and TRBJ2-2, with D tentatively TRBD2 (6 bases). The germline CDR1 and CDR2 sequences are KGHSH and LQKENI. This CDR3 has 16 amino acids. Trimming cost V 1 base and J 2 bases, with 11 bases left between them. The CDR3 DNA reads as TGTGCCAGCTCACCACTAGCGGACCAAAACACCGGGGAGCTGTTTTTT. This codes for CASSPLADQNTGELFF.

The J gene is TRBJ2-5, the V gene TRBV5-1; tentatively, D is TRBD1 (6 bases). Trimming left V 6 bases short and J 6 bases short, with 15 bases between. The CDR3 has 13 residues. Germline V CDR1 and CDR2: SGHRS, YFSETQ. CDR3 sequence: CASNQGFAKTQYF. CDR3 coding DNA: TGCGCCAGCAATCAGGGGTTTGCAAAGACCCAGTACTTC.

The chain combines TRBV5-5 with TRBJ2-1, with 7 bases matching TRBD1. The V gene's germline CDR1 is SGHKS and CDR2 YYEKEE (reference sequence). The CDR3 totals 15 residues. The V gene end was trimmed by 4 bases and the J gene end by 5 bases; junction bases not matched to a gene: 9. In DNA, the CDR3 is TGTGCCAGCAGCCCGGGGACAGCACGAAACAATGAGCAGTTCTTC. As protein: CASSPGTARNNEQFF.

The DNA of the CDR3 is TGCGCCAGCAGCTTGGAGGGGTACGAGCAGTACTTC. As protein: CASSLEGYEQYF. The chain combines TRBV5-1 with TRBJ2-7; D is perhaps TRBD1 (5 bases). CDR1 is SGHRS and CDR2 is YFSETQ in the germline V gene. This CDR3 contains 12 residues. V was clipped by 0 bases and J by 4 bases, with 5 bases between them. Full variable domain (missing parts from reference TRBV5-1 and TRBJ2-7): KAGVTQTPRYLIKTRGQQVTLSCSPISGHRSVSWYQQTPGQGLQFLFEYFSETQRNKGNFPGRFSGRQFSNSRSEMNVSTLELGDSALYLCASSLEGYEQYFGPGTRLTVT.